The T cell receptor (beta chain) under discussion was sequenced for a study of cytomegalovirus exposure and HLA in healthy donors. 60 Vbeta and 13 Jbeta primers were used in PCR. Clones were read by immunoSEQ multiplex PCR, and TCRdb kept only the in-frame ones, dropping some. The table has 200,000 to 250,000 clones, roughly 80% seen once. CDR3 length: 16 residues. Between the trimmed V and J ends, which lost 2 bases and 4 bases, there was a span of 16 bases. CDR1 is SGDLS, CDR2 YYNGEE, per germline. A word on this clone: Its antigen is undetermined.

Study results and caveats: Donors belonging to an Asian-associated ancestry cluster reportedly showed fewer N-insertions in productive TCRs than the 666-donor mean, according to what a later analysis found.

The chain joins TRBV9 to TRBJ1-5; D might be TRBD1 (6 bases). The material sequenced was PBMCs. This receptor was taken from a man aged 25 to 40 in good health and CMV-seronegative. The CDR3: CASSVGAGAVNQPQHF. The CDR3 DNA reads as TGTGCCAGCAGCGTGGGCGCAGGGGCGGTTAATCAGCCCCAGCATTTT. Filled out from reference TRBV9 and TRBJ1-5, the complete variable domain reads DSGVTQTPKHLITATGQRVTLRCSPRSGDLSVYWYQQSLDQGLQFLIQYYNGEERAKGNILERFSAQQFPDLHSELNLSSLELGDSALYFCASSVGAGAVNQPQHFGDGTRLSIL.